Shown below are 5 T cell receptor beta chains from a single sample sequenced in a study of T cells in Graves' hyperthyroidism and ophthalmopathy. RNA transcripts were the template for amplifying TCR beta CDR3 regions. The HTBI primer set served for first-round RT-PCR of the TCR CDR3. TCRdb analysed the multiplex PCR reads with MiXCR anew, one entry per CDR3 protein. Of 280,000 or so distinct CDR3 sequences in the sample, around 15% were seen once. What was sequenced was blood. The origin of the receptors is a woman between 50 and 59 years old with Graves' hyperthyroidism that later progressed to Graves' ophthalmopathy.

This clonotype was seen many times. The V gene is TRBV7-6, the J gene TRBJ2-4; D assignment may be TRBD1 or TRBD2 (5 bases each). The CDR3 extends over 13 amino acids. Germline V gene sequence: CDR1 SGHVS, CDR2 FNYEAQ. With 5 bases removed from V and 8 bases from J, the gap between germline ends came to 13 bases. The CDR3 loop is CASSGTRRDIQYF. DNA for the CDR3: TGTGCCAGCAGCGGGACGAGGAGAGACATTCAGTACTTC.

This clonotype has just a few counts. This may come from a read error, since a much larger clone is one base off. The V gene is TRBV18, the J gene TRBJ2-7; 14 nucleotides align to TRBD2. V trimming: 2 bases; J trimming: 7 bases; junction bases outside the gene matches: 4. This CDR3 is built from 15 residues. Germline values: CDR1 KGHSH, CDR2 LQKENI. CDR3 nucleotides: TGTGCCAGCTCACCAGGGACTAGCGGGAGACAGGAGCAGTACTTC. As protein: CASSPGTSGRQEQYF.

Concerning this clonotype: A much larger clonotype is one base distant, so this may be a read error. The chain couples TRBV7-2 to TRBJ2-1; the D is unclear. CDR3 length: 13 residues. Trimming stripped 4 bases from V and 7 bases from J, with 11 bases between. The germline gives CDR1 SGHTA, CDR2 FQGNSA. CDR3 region: CTSSSMNGNEQFF. The CDR3 DNA follows: TGTACCAGCAGCTCTATGAACGGGAATGAGCAGTTCTTC.

This clonotype was observed many times. The V call is TRBV4-1, the J call TRBJ1-4, with D hard to call. This CDR3 has 14 residues. Germline V gene sequence: CDR1 MGHRA, CDR2 YSYEKL. V gave up 0 bases and J gave up 6 bases, with 8 bases separating them. The CDR3 DNA reads TGCGCCAGCAGCCAAGATCGGATAGATGAAAAACTGTTTTTT. This sequence encodes CASSQDRIDEKLFF.

The chain is built from TRBV20-1 and TRBJ2-3, with TRBD2 matching over 12 bases. Unmatched junction bases numbered 11, after V lost 5 bases and J lost 2 bases. This CDR3 has 17 residues. In germline, CDR1 is DFQATT, CDR2 SNEGSKA (reference sequence). CDR3 nucleotides: TGCAGTGCTGGGGGTGAGACTAGCGGGAGCCCCACAGATACGCAGTATTTT. Protein: CSAGGETSGSPTDTQYF.